The rows below give T cell receptor beta chains drawn from one sample of a study of shared clonotypes between healthy human individuals. Using immunoSEQ multiplex PCR, the repertoire was profiled, and TCRdb retains in-frame clones only, with some absent. Here the sample spans approximately 1.4 million clones, nearly 99% being singletons. The sequenced sample was naive CD4+ T cells sorted from blood. Source of these receptors: a man aged 25-40 years in good health. Each CDR3 is given with its conserved first and last residue. The D gene is left open where the match is weak. The size of a clone is reported for some rows only, either as once, few or many, or as a class for expanded clones.

TRBV10-3,.,TRBJ2-3,.,CAIGAAISTDTQYF,TGTGCCATCGGGGCCGCGATTAGCACAGATACGCAGTATTTT
TRBV7-9,.,TRBJ1-5,.,CASAGANQPQHF,TGTGCCAGCGCCGGGGCGAATCAGCCCCAGCATTTT
TRBV6-6,.,TRBJ1-3,.,CASSYPRVRNPQIYF,TGTGCCAGCAGTTACCCCCGAGTAAGAAATCCGCAGATATATTTT
TRBV6-4,.,TRBJ2-3,TRBD2,CASSGLAGLDTQYF,TGTGCCAGCAGTGGACTAGCGGGATTAGATACGCAGTATTTT
TRBV18,.,TRBJ2-1,TRBD2,CASRTSGFYEQFF,TGTGCCAGCCGGACTAGCGGGTTTTATGAGCAGTTCTTC
TRBV18,.,TRBJ1-2,TRBD1,CASSPLDRVWDGYTF,TGTGCCAGCTCACCCTTGGACAGGGTGTGGGACGGCTACACCTTC
TRBV6-5,.,TRBJ1-1,.,CASSQGVGTEAFF,TGTGCCAGCAGTCAAGGGGTGGGCACTGAAGCTTTCTTT
TRBV18,.,TRBJ1-3,TRBD1,CASSRTTYRGDSGNTIYF,TGTGCCAGCTCACGGACTACGTACAGGGGGGACTCTGGAAACACCATATATTTT
TRBV5-4,.,TRBJ2-3,.,CASSFRGALKTTQYF,TGTGCCAGCAGCTTTCGGGGGGCGCTGAAAACTACGCAGTATTTT
TRBV6-6,.,TRBJ1-2,.,CASSQDSHDGYTF,TGTGCCAGCAGCCAAGACAGTCACGATGGCTACACCTTC
TRBV5-4,once,TRBJ1-5,.,CASSLGGQKAPQHF,TGTGCCAGCAGCTTAGGAGGACAGAAGGCGCCCCAGCATTTT
TRBV28,.,TRBJ2-7,.,CASSGWGPLYEQYF,TGTGCCAGCAGCGGCTGGGGCCCACTCTACGAGCAGTACTTC
TRBV6-5,.,TRBJ2-7,.,CASRSLGNYEQYF,TGTGCCAGCAGGAGCTTAGGGAACTACGAGCAGTACTTC
TRBV5-1,.,TRBJ1-2,TRBD1,CASSPGGIGGYTF,TGCGCCAGCAGCCCAGGGGGGATAGGTGGCTACACCTTC
TRBV19,.,TRBJ1-2,.,CASSMAQDYGYTF,TGTGCCAGTAGTATGGCACAGGACTATGGCTACACCTTC
TRBV6-5,.,TRBJ2-6,.,CASSHKPSGANVLTF,TGTGCCAGCAGTCATAAGCCCTCTGGGGCCAACGTCCTGACTTTC
TRBV30,.,TRBJ2-5,.,CAWSTAMAETQYF,TGTGCCTGGAGTACCGCTATGGCGGAGACCCAGTACTTC
TRBV5-6,.,TRBJ2-5,TRBD2,CASSSKGLAGEETQYF,TGTGCCAGCAGCTCAAAAGGACTAGCGGGAGAAGAGACCCAGTACTTC
TRBV19,.,TRBJ2-7,.,CASRNRGNNPSYEQYF,TGTGCCAGTAGAAATCGCGGGAACAACCCATCCTACGAGCAGTACTTC
TRBV7-2,.,TRBJ2-3,.,CASSLGGPDTQYF,TGTGCCAGCAGCTTAGGGGGTCCAGATACGCAGTATTTT
TRBV5-1,once,TRBJ2-7,.,CASSSYETYEQYF,TGCGCCAGCAGCTCTTACGAGACCTACGAGCAGTACTTC
TRBV7-8,.,TRBJ1-5,TRBD1,CASSLNERGQLQPQHF,TGTGCCAGCAGCTTAAATGAAAGGGGGCAACTGCAGCCCCAGCATTTT
TRBV2,.,TRBJ2-3,.,CASSEYGRPYADF,TGTGCCAGCAGTGAATATGGCAGGCCTTATGCGGATTTT
TRBV6-6,.,TRBJ2-7,.,CAHATSGSYEQYF,TGTGCCCACGCGACCTCGGGGTCCTACGAGCAGTACTTC
TRBV30,.,TRBJ2-7,TRBD2,CAWSVHELAGPSEQYF,TGTGCCTGGAGTGTACATGAACTAGCGGGGCCATCCGAGCAGTACTTC
TRBV18,.,TRBJ2-2,TRBD2,CASSPLRTSGSRNTGELFF,TGTGCCAGCTCACCCCTAAGGACTAGCGGGAGTAGGAACACCGGGGAGCTGTTTTTT